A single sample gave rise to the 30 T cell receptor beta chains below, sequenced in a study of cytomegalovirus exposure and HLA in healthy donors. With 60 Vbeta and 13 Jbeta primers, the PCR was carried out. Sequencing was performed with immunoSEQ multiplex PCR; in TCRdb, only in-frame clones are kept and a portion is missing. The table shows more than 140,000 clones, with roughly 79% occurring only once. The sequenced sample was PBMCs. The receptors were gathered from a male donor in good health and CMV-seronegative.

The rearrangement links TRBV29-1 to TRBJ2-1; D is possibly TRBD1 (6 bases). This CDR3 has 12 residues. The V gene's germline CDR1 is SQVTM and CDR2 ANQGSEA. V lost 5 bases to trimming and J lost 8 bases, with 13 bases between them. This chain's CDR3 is CSVLRDTDEQFF. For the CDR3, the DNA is TGCAGCGTTTTGAGGGACACGGATGAGCAGTTCTTC.

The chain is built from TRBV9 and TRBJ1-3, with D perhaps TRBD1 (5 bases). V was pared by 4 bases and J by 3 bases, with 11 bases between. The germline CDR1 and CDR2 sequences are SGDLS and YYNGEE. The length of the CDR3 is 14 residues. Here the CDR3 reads CASSRAGNGNTIYF. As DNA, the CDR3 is TGTGCCAGCAGCCGCGCAGGGAATGGAAACACCATATATTTT.

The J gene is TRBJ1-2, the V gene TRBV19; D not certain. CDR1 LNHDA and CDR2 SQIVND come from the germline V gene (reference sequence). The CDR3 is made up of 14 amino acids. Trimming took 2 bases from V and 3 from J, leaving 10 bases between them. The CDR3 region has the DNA TGTGCCAGTAGTATACCGGGTATGGACTATGGCTACACCTTC. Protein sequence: CASSIPGMDYGYTF.

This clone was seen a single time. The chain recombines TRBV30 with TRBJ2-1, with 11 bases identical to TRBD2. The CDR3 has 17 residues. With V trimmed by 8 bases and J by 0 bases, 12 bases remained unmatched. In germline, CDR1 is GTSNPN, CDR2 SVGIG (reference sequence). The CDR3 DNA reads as TGTGCCCGCGGGACTAGCGGTTCGTCCCGCTCCTACAATGAGCAGTTCTTC. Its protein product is CARGTSGSSRSYNEQFF.

The CDR3 DNA sequence: TGTGCCAGCAGCTTAGGTGACAGGGGGCGCGGTAACGAGCAGTACTTC. Protein product: CASSLGDRGRGNEQYF. The chain is built from TRBV11-1 and TRBJ2-7; 10 nucleotides match TRBD1. The CDR3 loop spans 16 amino acids. CDR1 is SGHAT, CDR2 FQDESV, per germline (reference sequence). The V segment lost 1 base and the J segment 5 bases; nucleotides outside the gene matches: 8.

This CDR3 reads CASSTGGAYEQYF. The CDR3 nucleotides are TGTGCCAGCAGTACAGGGGGCGCTTACGAGCAGTACTTC. J is TRBJ2-7 and V is TRBV6-5; TRBD1 matches 9 bases. The CDR3 is 13 amino acids. The J segment lost 4 bases and the V segment lost 5 bases, leaving 3 bases of the junction unmatched. Germline lookup yields CDR1 MNHEY and CDR2 SVGAGI.

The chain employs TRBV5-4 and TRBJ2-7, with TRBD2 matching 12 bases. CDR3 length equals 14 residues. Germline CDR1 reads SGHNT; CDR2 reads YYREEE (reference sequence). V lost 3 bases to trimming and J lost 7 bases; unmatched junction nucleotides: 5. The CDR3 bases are TGTGCCAGCAGCTCCCGGACTAGCGGGGCGGAGCAGTACTTC. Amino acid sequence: CASSSRTSGAEQYF.

CDR3 region: CASSLGQGPYNEQFF. The CDR3 nucleotides read TGTGCCAGCAGCTTGGGACAGGGTCCCTACAATGAGCAGTTCTTC. The rearrangement links TRBV7-9 to TRBJ2-1, with TRBD1 matching 9 bases. The CDR3 is 15 residues long. Trimming took 3 bases from V and 2 from J; bases not matched to a gene: 2. The germline V gene has CDR1 SEHNR and CDR2 FQNEAQ (reference sequence).

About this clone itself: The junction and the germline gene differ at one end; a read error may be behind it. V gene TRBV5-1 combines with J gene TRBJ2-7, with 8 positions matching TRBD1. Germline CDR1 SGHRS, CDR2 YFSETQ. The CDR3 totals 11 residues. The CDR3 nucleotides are TGCGCCAGCAGCTCCCAGGGGGCCCTGACCTTC. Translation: CASSSQGALTF.

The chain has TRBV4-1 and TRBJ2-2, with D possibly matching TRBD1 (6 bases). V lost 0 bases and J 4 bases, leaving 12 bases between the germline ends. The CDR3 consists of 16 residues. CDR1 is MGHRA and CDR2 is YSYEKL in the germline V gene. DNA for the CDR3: TGCGCCAGCAGCCAAGATAGGGACACCTCCACCGGGGAGCTGTTTTTT. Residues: CASSQDRDTSTGELFF.

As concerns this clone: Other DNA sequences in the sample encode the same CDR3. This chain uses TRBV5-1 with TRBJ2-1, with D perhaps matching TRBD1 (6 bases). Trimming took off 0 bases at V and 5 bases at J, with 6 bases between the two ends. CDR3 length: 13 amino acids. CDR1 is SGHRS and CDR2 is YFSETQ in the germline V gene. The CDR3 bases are TGCGCCAGCAGCTTGGCAGGGGACAATGAGCAGTTCTTC. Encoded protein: CASSLAGDNEQFF.

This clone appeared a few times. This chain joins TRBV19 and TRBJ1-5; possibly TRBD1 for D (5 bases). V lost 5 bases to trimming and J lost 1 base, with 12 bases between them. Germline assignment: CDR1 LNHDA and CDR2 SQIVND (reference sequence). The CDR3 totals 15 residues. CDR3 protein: CASSVTEKSNQPQHF. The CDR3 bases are TGTGCCAGTAGTGTGACAGAGAAAAGCAATCAGCCCCAGCATTTT.

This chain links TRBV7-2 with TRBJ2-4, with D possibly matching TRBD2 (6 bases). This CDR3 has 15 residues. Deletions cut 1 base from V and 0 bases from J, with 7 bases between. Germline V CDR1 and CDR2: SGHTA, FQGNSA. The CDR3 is CASSLGGVAKNIQYF. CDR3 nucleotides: TGTGCCAGCAGCTTAGGCGGGGTAGCCAAAAACATTCAGTACTTC.

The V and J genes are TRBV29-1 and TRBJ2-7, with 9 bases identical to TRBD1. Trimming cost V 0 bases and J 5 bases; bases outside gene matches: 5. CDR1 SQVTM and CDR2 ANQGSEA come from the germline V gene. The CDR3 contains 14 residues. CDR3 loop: CSVEDRTGAHEQYF. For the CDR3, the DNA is TGCAGCGTTGAAGACCGGACAGGGGCCCACGAGCAGTACTTC.

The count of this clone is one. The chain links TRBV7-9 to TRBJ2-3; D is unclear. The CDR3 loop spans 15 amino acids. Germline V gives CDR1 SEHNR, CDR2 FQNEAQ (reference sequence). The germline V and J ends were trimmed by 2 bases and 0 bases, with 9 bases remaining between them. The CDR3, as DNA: TGTGCCAGCAGCTTAAAGCTTAGTAGCACAGATACGCAGTATTTT. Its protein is CASSLKLSSTDTQYF.

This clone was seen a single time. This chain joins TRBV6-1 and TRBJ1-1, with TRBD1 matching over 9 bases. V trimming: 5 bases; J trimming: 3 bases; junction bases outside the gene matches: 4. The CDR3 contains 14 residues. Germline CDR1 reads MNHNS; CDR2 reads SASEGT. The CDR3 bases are TGTGCCAGCAGTCACAGGGGGCGGGACACTGAAGCTTTCTTT. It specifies CASSHRGRDTEAFF.

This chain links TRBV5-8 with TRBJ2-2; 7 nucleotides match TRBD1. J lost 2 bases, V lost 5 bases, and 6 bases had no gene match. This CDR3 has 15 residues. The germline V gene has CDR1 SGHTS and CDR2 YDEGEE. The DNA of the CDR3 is TGTGCCAGCAGAAGGCAGGGGGATAACACCGGGGAGCTGTTTTTT. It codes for CASRRQGDNTGELFF.

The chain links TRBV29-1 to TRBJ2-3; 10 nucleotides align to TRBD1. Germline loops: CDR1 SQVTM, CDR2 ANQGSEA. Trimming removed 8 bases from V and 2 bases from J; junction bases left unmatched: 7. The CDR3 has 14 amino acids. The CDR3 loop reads CSSGDRGFTDTQYF. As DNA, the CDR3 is TGCAGCTCCGGGGACAGGGGATTCACAGATACGCAGTATTTT.

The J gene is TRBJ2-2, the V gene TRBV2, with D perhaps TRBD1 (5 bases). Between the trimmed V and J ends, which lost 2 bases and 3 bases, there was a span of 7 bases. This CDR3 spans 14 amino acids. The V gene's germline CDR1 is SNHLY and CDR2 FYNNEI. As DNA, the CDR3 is TGTGCCAGCAGTGAAAAGGGGTACACCGGGGAGCTGTTTTTT. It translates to CASSEKGYTGELFF.

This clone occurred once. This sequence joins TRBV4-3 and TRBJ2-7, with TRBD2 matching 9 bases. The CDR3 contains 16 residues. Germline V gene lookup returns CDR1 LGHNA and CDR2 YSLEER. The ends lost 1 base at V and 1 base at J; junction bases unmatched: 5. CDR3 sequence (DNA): TGCGCCAGCAGCCAAGTTGTTAGCGGGGGTTCCTACGAGCAGTACTTC. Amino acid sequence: CASSQVVSGGSYEQYF.

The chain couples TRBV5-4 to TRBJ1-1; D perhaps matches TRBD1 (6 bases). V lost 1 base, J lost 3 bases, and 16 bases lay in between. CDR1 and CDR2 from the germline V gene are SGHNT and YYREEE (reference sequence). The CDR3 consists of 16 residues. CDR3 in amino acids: CASSLPGAMGDTEAFF. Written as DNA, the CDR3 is TGTGCCAGCAGCTTGCCAGGGGCGATGGGTGACACTGAAGCTTTCTTT.

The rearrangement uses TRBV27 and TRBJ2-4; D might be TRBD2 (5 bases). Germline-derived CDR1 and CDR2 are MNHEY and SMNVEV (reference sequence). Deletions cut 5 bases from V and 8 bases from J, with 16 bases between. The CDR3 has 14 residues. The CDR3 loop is CASSPGTSRDIQYF. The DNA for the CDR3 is TGTGCCAGCAGTCCGGGAACCTCCCGGGACATTCAGTACTTC.

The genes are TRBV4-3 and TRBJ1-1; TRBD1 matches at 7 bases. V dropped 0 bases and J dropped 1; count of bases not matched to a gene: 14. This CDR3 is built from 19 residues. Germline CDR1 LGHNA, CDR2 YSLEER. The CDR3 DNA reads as TGCGCCAGCAGCCAAGATCCATTTGCCGAGGGGGCGGGGAACACTGAAGCTTTCTTT. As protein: CASSQDPFAEGAGNTEAFF.

CDR3 in DNA: TGTGCCAGCAGCTTAGCTGGAGGGTGGGATGAGCAGTTCTTC. Translation gives CASSLAGGWDEQFF. The rearrangement uses TRBV7-9 and TRBJ2-1, with D perhaps TRBD2 (6 bases). The germline gives CDR1 SEHNR, CDR2 FQNEAQ (reference sequence). This CDR3 comprises 14 residues. V was pared by 0 bases and J by 8 bases, with 11 bases between.

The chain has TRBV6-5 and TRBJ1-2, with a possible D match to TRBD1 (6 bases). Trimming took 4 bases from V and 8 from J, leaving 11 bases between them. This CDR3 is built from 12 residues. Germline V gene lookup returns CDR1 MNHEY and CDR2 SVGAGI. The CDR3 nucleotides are TGTGCCAGCAGTTCGACAGGACAGGGCTACACCTTC. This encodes CASSSTGQGYTF.

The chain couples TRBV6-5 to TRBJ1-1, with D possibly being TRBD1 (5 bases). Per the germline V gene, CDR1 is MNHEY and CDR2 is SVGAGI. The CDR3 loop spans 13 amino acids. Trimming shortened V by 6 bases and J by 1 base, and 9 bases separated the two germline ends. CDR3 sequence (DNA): TGTGCCAGCAGGCAGGGCGGGAACACTGAAGCTTTCTTT. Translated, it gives CASRQGGNTEAFF.

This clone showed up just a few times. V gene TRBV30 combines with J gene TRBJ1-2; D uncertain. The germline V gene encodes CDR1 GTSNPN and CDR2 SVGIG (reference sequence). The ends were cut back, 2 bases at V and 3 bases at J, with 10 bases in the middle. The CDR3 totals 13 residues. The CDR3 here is CAWSSRLDYGYTF. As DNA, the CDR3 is TGTGCCTGGAGTTCAAGGCTAGACTATGGCTACACCTTC.

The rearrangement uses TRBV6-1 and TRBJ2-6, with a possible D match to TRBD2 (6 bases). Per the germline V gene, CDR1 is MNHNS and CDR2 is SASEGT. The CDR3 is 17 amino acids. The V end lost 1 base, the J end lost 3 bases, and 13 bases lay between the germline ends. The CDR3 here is CASSEEWGELGANVLTF. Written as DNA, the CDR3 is TGTGCCAGCAGTGAAGAGTGGGGGGAGCTTGGGGCCAACGTCCTGACTTTC.

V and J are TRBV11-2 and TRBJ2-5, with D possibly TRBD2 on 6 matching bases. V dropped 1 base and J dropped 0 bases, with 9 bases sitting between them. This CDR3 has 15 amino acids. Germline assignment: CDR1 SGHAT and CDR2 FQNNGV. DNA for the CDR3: TGTGCCAGCAGCTTAGGCAGGACTAACCAAGAGACCCAGTACTTC. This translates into CASSLGRTNQETQYF.

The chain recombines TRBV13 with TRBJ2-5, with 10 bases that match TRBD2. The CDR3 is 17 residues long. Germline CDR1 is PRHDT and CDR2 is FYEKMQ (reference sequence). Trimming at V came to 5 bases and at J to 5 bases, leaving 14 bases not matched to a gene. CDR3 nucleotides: TGTGCCAGCAGCCCAGTGGTGAGCGGGGGGGCGTATGAGACCCAGTACTTC. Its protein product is CASSPVVSGGAYETQYF.